This T cell receptor (beta chain) was observed in a study of blood T cell repertoires in COVID-19. Across the whole study: Sites across the United States, Italy and Spain contributed samples from acute and convalescent COVID-19.

Generated by immunoSEQ multiplex PCR, the TCRdb table keeps only in-frame clones and is missing some. The sample lists some 100,000 clones; roughly 91% were seen once. The CDR3 contains 16 residues. CDR1 LGHNA and CDR2 YNFKEQ come from the germline V gene. The J segment lost 9 bases and the V segment lost 1 base, leaving 8 bases of the junction unmatched. This TCR derives from a human donor with acute or convalescent COVID-19. The donor label of this sample is uncertain. The J gene is TRBJ2-1, the V gene TRBV4-2; 11 bases align to TRBD2. Sequencing used peripheral blood. Here the CDR3 DNA reads TGTGCCAGCAGCCAAGGTCTAGCGGGGGGAGGGAGTGAGCAGTTCTTC. The encoded protein is CASSQGLAGGGSEQFF.